This record looks at one TCR beta chain sequence and its context. The data belong to a study of blood T cell repertoires in COVID-19. Donors were grouped by their self-reported clinical history. The CDR3 contains 15 residues. Germline V gene data show CDR1 as MDHEN and CDR2 as SYDVKM. Trimming took off 2 bases at V and 6 bases at J, with 17 bases between the two ends. Sequencing used immunoSEQ multiplex PCR; TCRdb keeps in-frame clones, though not all of them. Among about 210,000 clones listed, around 86% were seen once. The V and J genes are TRBV28 and TRBJ2-7; D may be TRBD1 (5 bases). The source is a man aged 30 to 39 in a cohort exposed to, infected with or recovered from COVID-19 (not recorded which). The sample was PBMCs or T cells enriched from blood (not recorded which). CDR3 sequence reads: CASSLPSYQGTEQYF. In nucleotides, the CDR3 is TGTGCCAGCAGTTTACCCTCATACCAGGGTACCGAGCAGTACTTC.